These 15 T cell receptor beta chains originate from one sample sequenced in a study of T cells after yellow fever vaccination. A single record per CDR3 protein comes from TCRdb applying MiXCR to the 5' RACE reads. The data hold approximately 250,000 distinct CDR3 sequences, with roughly 4% observed a single time. Sequenced material: PBMCs, taken 15 days after the yellow fever booster vaccination. Receptors originate from a man younger than 30 who received the YFV17D yellow fever vaccine.

This clonotype was detected ten times or more. The chain recombines TRBV29-1 with TRBJ1-2; D is ambiguous. This CDR3 is 13 amino acids long. V dropped 7 bases and J dropped 8 bases, with 20 bases sitting between them. CDR1 is SQVTM, CDR2 ANQGSEA, per germline. The DNA for the CDR3 is TGCAGCGCCCCCAGGCTAGACCCGGAAGGCTACACCTTC. Amino acid sequence: CSAPRLDPEGYTF.

On this clonotype itself: A much larger clone lies a single base off, so this may be a read error. The chain combines TRBV20-1 with TRBJ2-1, with D unresolved. This CDR3 contains 13 residues. CDR1 and CDR2 from the germline V gene are DFQATT and SNEGSKA (reference sequence). The CDR3 DNA reads TGCAGTGCGCGAGCGTACTCCTACACTGAGCAGTTCTTC. Protein: CSARAYSYTEQFF.

This clonotype appeared a few times. This chain uses TRBV4-1 with TRBJ1-4, with D uncertain. Germline CDR1 is MGHRA and CDR2 is YSYEKL. The V end lost 0 bases, the J end lost 1 base, and 9 bases lay between the germline ends. The length of the CDR3 is 16 residues. The CDR3 region has the DNA TGCGCCAGCAGCCAAGATCTTTGGGGAACTAATGAAAAACTGTTTTTT. Residues: CASSQDLWGTNEKLFF.

This clonotype showed up many times. The V gene is TRBV5-4, the J gene TRBJ1-6; unclear D gene. CDR3 length: 16 amino acids. V was trimmed by 0 bases and J by 7 bases, leaving 14 bases between them. Germline CDR1 is SGHNT and CDR2 is YYREEE (reference sequence). The CDR3 region has the DNA TGTGCCAGCAGCTTGGGAGGGTCGGGGTTCAATTCACCCCTCCACTTT. Translation: CASSLGGSGFNSPLHF.

There are many counts of this clonotype. The rearrangement uses TRBV7-8 and TRBJ2-3; the match to TRBD2 covers 7 bases. This CDR3 is 14 amino acids long. The germline CDR1 and CDR2 sequences are SGHVS and FQNEAQ. The V and J ends lost 5 bases and 1 base, in that order; junction bases with no gene match: 3. The chain's CDR3 is CASSARGGTDTQYF. CDR3 nucleotides: TGTGCCAGCAGCGCCCGGGGGGGCACAGATACGCAGTATTTT.

A word on this clonotype: Being one base from a much bigger clone, this may be a read error. The chain joins TRBV27 to TRBJ2-1; 10 bases are a match to TRBD2. Germline CDR1 MNHEY, CDR2 SMNVEV (reference sequence). V was pared by 8 bases and J by 8 bases, with 12 bases of the junction left unmatched. CDR3 size: 15 residues. CDR3 coding DNA: TGTGCCAGCGGTCGAGCGGGGGGGAGGGGTTATGAGCAGTTCTTC. It is translated as CASGRAGGRGYEQFF.

The CDR3 spells CASSVYGDNEQFF. The CDR3 DNA reads as TGTGCCAGCAGCGTATATGGGGACAATGAGCAGTTCTTC. The chain links TRBV9 to TRBJ2-1; unclear D gene. Germline CDR1 reads SGDLS; CDR2 reads YYNGEE. V lost 1 base and J lost 5, with 7 bases in between. The CDR3 consists of 13 residues.

This clonotype was counted many times. J is TRBJ2-7 and V is TRBV5-5, with D uncertain. CDR1 and CDR2 from the germline V gene are SGHKS and YYEKEE (reference sequence). Between the trimmed V and J ends, which lost 6 bases and 2 bases, there was a span of 12 bases. The CDR3 totals 13 residues. The CDR3: CASKETAAYEQYF. The CDR3 coding sequence is TGTGCCAGCAAAGAGACGGCTGCCTACGAGCAGTACTTC. Drawing the rest from reference TRBV5-5 and TRBJ2-7, the complete variable domain is DAGVTQSPTHLIKTRGQQVTLRCSPISGHKSVSWYQQVLGQGPQFIFQYYEKEERGRGNFPDRFSARQFPNYSSELNVNALLLGDSALYLCASKETAAYEQYFGPGTRLTVT.

In its sample, this clonotype was seen many times. The chain combines TRBV4-3 with TRBJ1-3; TRBD1 is a possible D gene (5 bases). The V gene's germline CDR1 is LGHNA and CDR2 YSLEER. Trimming removed 0 bases from V and 2 bases from J, with 11 bases in between. The CDR3 has 16 amino acids. The CDR3 DNA sequence: TGCGCCAGCAGCCAAGATTCCCAGGGTACTGGAAACACCATATATTTT. Protein product: CASSQDSQGTGNTIYF.

This clonotype was detected many times. J is TRBJ2-1 and V is TRBV28; 12 positions agree with TRBD2. V lost 5 bases and J lost 7; bases outside the gene matches: 9. The CDR3 runs to 16 residues. Germline-derived CDR1 and CDR2 are MDHEN and SYDVKM. The DNA for the CDR3 is TGTGCCAGCAGTCGTGCTAGCGGGGGGGCCTGGAATGAGCAGTTCTTC. This sequence encodes CASSRASGGAWNEQFF. The entire variable domain, with the rest obtained from reference TRBV28 and TRBJ2-1, is as follows: DVKVTQSSRYLVKRTGEKVFLECVQDMDHENMFWYRQDPGLGLRLIYFSYDVKMKEKGDIPEGYSVSREKKERFSLILESASTNQTSMYLCASSRASGGAWNEQFFGPGTRLTVL.

This clonotype was seen ten or more times. The chain is built from TRBV6-6 and TRBJ2-6; 11 nucleotides line up with TRBD1. The J segment lost 2 bases and the V segment lost 6 bases, leaving 6 bases of the junction unmatched. CDR1 and CDR2 from the germline V gene are MNHNY and SVGAGI (reference sequence). The CDR3 consists of 17 residues. The CDR3 sequence: CASRTPGQGAGANVLTF. The CDR3 region has the DNA TGTGCCAGCAGGACTCCGGGACAGGGGGCTGGGGCCAACGTCCTGACTTTC.

With respect to this clonotype: With a much larger clone just one base away, this may be a read error. The chain has TRBV5-1 and TRBJ2-5; D is perhaps TRBD1 or TRBD2 (5 bases each). Trimming took 5 bases from V and 3 from J, leaving 17 bases between them. The CDR3 totals 15 residues. CDR1 and CDR2 from the germline V gene are SGHRS and YFSETQ. As DNA, the CDR3 is TGCGCCAGCAGATTTCTGAGAGGGGTCGAAGAGACCCAGTACTTC. Protein product: CASRFLRGVEETQYF.

This clonotype was picked up many times. The chain carries TRBV20-1 and TRBJ1-1; 9 bases agree with TRBD1. V lost 6 bases, J lost 7 bases, and 6 bases stayed unmatched. CDR3 length equals 12 residues. Germline values: CDR1 DFQATT, CDR2 SNEGSKA (reference sequence). CDR3 loop: CSATPGQGEAFF. DNA for the CDR3: TGCAGTGCCACACCGGGACAGGGTGAAGCTTTCTTT.

The sample holds many counts of this clonotype. The chain has TRBV7-9 and TRBJ1-1; no firm D call. The CDR3 consists of 15 residues. Per the germline V gene, CDR1 is SEHNR and CDR2 is FQNEAQ (reference sequence). Trimming pared 0 bases from V and 0 bases from J, leaving 8 bases between. CDR3 sequence (DNA): TGTGCCAGCAGCTTAGCGCTAGGGCTGAACACTGAAGCTTTCTTT. Protein product: CASSLALGLNTEAFF.

In this sample, this clonotype turned up many times. The chain joins TRBV2 to TRBJ1-1; D gene uncertain. V was clipped by 6 bases and J by 1 base, with 9 bases between them. This CDR3 has 13 residues. Germline CDR1 and CDR2: SNHLY and FYNNEI. The CDR3 loop reads CASRENRNTEAFF. The DNA of the CDR3 is TGTGCCAGCAGAGAAAACAGGAACACTGAAGCTTTCTTT.